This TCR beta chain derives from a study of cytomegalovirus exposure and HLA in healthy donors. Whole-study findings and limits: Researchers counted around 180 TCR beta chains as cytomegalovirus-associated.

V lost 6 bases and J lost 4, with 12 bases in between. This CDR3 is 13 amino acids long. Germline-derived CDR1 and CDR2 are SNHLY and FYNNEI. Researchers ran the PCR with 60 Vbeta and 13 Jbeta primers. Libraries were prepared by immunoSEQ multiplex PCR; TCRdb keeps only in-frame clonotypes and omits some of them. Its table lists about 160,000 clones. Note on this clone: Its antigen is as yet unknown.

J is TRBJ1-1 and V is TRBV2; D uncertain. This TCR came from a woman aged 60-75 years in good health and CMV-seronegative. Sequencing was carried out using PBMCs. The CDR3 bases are TGTGCCAGCAGGGCGGATCGTAGCACTGAAGCTTTCTTT. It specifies CASRADRSTEAFF.